These 2 T cell receptor beta chains were all obtained from the same sample, sequenced in a study of shared clonotypes between healthy human individuals. Naive-designated CD8 cells lacked CD45RO, were positively enriched for CCR7, and omitted terminally differentiated effector memory CD45RA+ cells. Method: immunoSEQ multiplex PCR; TCRdb's copy keeps in-frame clones and lacks some. The profile covers about 2.1 million clones, with 93% appearing a single time and more than 1.5% taken by the ten largest. The specimen was naive CD8+ T cells from PBMCs. The receptor set was obtained from a man between 18 and 35 years old in good health. Some clones in this sample may be carry-over from other donors' samples.

The chain joins TRBV10-3 to TRBJ2-3; TRBD1 might be the D (6 bases). The CDR3 loop spans 16 amino acids. Germline V gives CDR1 ENHRY, CDR2 SYGVKD. V lost 3 bases, J lost 4 bases, and 17 bases lay in between. CDR3 bases: TGTGCCATCAGTGATTTTGGGCAGGGGAGCCCAGATACGCAGTATTTT. Amino acids: CAISDFGQGSPDTQYF.

The rearrangement uses TRBV11-1 and TRBJ2-7, with 11 bases fitting TRBD1. Trimming removed 5 bases from V and 6 bases from J; junction bases left unmatched: 9. Per germline, CDR1 SGHAT and CDR2 FQDESV (reference sequence). The CDR3 has 15 amino acids. This CDR3 reads CASSAPGQGGVEQYF. The CDR3 region has the DNA TGTGCCAGCAGCGCACCGGGACAGGGGGGCGTCGAGCAGTACTTC.